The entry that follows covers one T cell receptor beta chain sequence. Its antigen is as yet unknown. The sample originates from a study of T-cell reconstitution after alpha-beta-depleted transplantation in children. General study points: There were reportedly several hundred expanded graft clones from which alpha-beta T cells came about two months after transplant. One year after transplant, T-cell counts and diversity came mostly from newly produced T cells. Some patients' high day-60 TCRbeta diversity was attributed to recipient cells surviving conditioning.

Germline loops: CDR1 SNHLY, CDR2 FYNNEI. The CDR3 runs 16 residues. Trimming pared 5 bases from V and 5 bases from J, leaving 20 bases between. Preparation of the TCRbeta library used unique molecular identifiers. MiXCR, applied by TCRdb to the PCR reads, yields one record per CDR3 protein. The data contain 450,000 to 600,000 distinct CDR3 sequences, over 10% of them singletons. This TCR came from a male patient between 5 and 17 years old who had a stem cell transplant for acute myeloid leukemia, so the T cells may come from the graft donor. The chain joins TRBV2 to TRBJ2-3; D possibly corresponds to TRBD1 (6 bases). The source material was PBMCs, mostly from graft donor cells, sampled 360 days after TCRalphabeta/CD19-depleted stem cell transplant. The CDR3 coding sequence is TGTGCCAGCAGTCCCTACCGCGACAGGACCAGAGATACGCAGTATTTT. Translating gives CASSPYRDRTRDTQYF. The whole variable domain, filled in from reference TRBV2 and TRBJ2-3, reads EPEVTQTPSHQVTQMGQEVILRCVPISNHLYFYWYRQILGQKVEFLVSFYNNEISEKSEIFDDQFSVERPDGSNFTLKIRSTKLEDSAMYFCASSPYRDRTRDTQYFGPGTRLTVL.